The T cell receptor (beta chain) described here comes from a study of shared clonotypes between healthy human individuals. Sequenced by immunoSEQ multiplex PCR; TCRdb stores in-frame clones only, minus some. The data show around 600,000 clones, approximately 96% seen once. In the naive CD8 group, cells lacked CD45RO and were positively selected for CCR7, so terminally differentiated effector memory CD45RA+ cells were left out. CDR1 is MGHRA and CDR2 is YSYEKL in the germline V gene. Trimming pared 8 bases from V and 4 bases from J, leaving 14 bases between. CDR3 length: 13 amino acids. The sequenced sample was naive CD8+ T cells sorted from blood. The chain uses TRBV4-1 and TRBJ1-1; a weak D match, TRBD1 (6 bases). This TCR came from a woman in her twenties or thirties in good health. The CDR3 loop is CASWEAGATEAFF. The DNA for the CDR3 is TGCGCCAGCTGGGAGGCGGGGGCCACTGAAGCTTTCTTT.